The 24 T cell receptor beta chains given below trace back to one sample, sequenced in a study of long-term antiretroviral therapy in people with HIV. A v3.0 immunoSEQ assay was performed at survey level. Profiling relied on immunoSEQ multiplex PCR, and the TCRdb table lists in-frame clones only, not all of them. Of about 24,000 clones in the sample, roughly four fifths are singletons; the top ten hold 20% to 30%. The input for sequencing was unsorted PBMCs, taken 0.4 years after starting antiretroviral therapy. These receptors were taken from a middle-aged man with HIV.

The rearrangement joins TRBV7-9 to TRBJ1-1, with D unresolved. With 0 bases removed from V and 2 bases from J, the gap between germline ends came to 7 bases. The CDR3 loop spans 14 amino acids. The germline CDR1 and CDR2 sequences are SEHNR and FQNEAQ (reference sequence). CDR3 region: CASSLAAANTEAFF. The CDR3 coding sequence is TGTGCCAGCAGCTTAGCGGCGGCTAACACTGAAGCTTTCTTT. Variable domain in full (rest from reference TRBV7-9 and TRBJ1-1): DTGVSQNPRHKITKRGQNVTFRCDPISEHNRLYWYRQTLGQGPEFLTYFQNEAQLEKSRLLSDRFSAERPKGSFSTLEIQRTEQGDSAMYLCASSLAAANTEAFFGQGTRLTVV.

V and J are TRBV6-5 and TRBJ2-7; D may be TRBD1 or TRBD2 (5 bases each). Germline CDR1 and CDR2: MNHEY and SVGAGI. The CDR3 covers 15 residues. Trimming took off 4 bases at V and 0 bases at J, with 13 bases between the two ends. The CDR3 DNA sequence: TGTGCCAGCAGTTCGGTTTCAGGGACCTCCTACGAGCAGTACTTC. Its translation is CASSSVSGTSYEQYF.

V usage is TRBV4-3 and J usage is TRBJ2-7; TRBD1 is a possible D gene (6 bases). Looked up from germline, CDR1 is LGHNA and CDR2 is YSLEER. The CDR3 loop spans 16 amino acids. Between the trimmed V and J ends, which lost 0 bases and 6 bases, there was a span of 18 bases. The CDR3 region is CASSQDGVGKGGEQYF. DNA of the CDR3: TGCGCCAGCAGCCAAGATGGCGTAGGGAAAGGGGGCGAGCAGTACTTC.

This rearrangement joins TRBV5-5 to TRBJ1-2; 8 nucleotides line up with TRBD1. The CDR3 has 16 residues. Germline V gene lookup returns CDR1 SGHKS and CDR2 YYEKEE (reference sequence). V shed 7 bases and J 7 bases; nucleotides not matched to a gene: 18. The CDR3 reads CASGGPRRGQVFGYTF. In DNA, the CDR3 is TGTGCCAGCGGCGGACCTCGTCGGGGACAGGTATTTGGCTACACCTTC. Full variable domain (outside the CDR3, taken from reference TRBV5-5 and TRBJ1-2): DAGVTQSPTHLIKTRGQQVTLRCSPISGHKSVSWYQQVLGQGPQFIFQYYEKEERGRGNFPDRFSARQFPNYSSELNVNALLLGDSALYLCASGGPRRGQVFGYTFGSGTRLTVV.

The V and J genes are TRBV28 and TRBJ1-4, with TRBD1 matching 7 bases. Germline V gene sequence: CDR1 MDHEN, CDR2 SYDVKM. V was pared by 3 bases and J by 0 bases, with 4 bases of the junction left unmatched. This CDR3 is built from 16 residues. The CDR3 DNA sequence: TGTGCCAGCAGTTTGCCAGGGACAGCAACTAATGAAAAACTGTTTTTT. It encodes CASSLPGTATNEKLFF.

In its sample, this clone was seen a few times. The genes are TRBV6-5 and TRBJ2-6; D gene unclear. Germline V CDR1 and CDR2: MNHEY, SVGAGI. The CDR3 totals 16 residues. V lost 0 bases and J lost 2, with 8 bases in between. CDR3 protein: CASSYSSRAGANVLTF. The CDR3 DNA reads TGTGCCAGCAGTTACTCGAGCCGCGCTGGGGCCAACGTCCTGACTTTC.

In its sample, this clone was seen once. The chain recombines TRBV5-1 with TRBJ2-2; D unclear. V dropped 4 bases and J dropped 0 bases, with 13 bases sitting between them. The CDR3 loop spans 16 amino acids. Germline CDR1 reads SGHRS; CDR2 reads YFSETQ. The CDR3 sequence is CASSPQGGANTGELFF. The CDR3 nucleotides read TGCGCCAGCAGCCCCCAAGGCGGCGCGAACACCGGGGAGCTGTTTTTT.

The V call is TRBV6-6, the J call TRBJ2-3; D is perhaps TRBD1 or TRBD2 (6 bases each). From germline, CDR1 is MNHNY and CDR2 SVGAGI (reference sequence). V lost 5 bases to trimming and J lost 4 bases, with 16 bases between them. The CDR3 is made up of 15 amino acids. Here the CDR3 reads CASSPYGGASDTQYF. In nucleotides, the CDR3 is TGTGCCAGCAGTCCTTACGGGGGCGCATCAGATACGCAGTATTTT.

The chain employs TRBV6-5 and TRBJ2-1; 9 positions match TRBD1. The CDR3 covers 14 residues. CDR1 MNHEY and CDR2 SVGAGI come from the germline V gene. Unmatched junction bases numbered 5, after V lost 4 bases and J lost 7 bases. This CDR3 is CASSWIGTGNEQFF. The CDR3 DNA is TGTGCCAGCAGTTGGATCGGGACAGGGAATGAGCAGTTCTTC.

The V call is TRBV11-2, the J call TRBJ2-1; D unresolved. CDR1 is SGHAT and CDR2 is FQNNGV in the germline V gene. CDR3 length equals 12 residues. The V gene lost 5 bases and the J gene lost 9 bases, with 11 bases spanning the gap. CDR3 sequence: CASSPARLEQFF. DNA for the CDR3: TGTGCCAGCAGCCCTGCTAGGCTTGAGCAGTTCTTC.

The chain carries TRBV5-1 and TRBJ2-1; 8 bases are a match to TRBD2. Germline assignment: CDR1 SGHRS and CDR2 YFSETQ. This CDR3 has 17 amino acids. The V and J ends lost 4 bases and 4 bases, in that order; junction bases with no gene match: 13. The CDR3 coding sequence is TGCGCCAGCAGCCCCATCGGGAGCGGGGGCGGGTACAATGAGCAGTTCTTC. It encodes CASSPIGSGGGYNEQFF. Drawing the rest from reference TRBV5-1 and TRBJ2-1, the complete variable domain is KAGVTQTPRYLIKTRGQQVTLSCSPISGHRSVSWYQQTPGQGLQFLFEYFSETQRNKGNFPGRFSGRQFSNSRSEMNVSTLELGDSALYLCASSPIGSGGGYNEQFFGPGTRLTVL.

The chain's CDR3 is CASTSRWGEKLFF. The CDR3 DNA is TGCGCCAGCACCTCGCGCTGGGGGGAAAAACTGTTTTTT. The V call is TRBV5-1, the J call TRBJ1-4, with TRBD1 as a possible D gene (5 bases). The germline V gene encodes CDR1 SGHRS and CDR2 YFSETQ. V was clipped by 6 bases and J by 8 bases, with 14 bases between them. The CDR3 has 13 residues.

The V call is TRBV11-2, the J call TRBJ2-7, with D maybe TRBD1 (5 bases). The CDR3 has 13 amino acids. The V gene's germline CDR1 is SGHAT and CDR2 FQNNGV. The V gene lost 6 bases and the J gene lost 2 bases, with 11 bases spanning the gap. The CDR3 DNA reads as TGTGCCAGCAGTCGTGGGGCCCCCTACGAGCAGTACTTC. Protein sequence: CASSRGAPYEQYF.

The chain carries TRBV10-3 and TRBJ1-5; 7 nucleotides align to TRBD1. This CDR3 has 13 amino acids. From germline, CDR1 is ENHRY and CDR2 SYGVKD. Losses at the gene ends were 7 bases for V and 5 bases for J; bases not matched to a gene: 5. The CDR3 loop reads CAIMGQLDQPQHF. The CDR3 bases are TGTGCCATCATGGGACAGCTAGATCAGCCCCAGCATTTT.

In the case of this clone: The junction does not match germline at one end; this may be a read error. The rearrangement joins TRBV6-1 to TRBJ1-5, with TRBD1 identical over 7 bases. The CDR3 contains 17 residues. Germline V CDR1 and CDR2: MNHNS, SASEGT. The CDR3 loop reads CASSQAWGQSSNQPQHF. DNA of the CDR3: TGTGCCAGCAGTCAAGCCTGGGGACAGAGTAGCAATCAGCCCCAGCATTTT.

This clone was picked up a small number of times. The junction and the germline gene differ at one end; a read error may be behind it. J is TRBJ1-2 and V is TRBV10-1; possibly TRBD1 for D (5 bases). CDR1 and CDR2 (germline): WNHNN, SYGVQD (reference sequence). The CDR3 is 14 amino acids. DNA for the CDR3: TGCGCCAGCAGTGACGACAGTTCTAGGCTTCCTCTCTCCTTC. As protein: CASSDDSSRLPLSF.

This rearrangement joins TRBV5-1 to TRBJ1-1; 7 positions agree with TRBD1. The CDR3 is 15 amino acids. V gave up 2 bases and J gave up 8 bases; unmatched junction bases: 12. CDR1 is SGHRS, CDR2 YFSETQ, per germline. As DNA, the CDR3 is TGCGCCAGCAGCTTCACAACCGGGACAGTTAGGGAAGCTTTCTTT. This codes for CASSFTTGTVREAFF.

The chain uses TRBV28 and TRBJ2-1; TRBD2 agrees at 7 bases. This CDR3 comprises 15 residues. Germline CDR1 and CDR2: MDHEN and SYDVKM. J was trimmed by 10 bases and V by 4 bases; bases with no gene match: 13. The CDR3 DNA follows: TGTGCCAGCAGTTCATGGGCTAGCGGAGGCAGAGAGCAGTTCTTC. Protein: CASSSWASGGREQFF.

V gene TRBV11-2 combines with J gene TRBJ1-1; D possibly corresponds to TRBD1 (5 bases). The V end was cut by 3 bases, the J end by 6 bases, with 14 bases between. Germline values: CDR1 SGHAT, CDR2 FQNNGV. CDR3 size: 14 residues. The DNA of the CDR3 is TGTGCCAGCAGCTTCAGGGTTTTAGGCGCTGAAGCTTTCTTT. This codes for CASSFRVLGAEAFF. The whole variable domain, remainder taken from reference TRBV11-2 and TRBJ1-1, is EAGVAQSPRYKIIEKRQSVAFWCNPISGHATLYWYQQILGQGPKLLIQFQNNGVVDDSQLPKDRFSAERLKGVDSTLKIQPAKLEDSAVYLCASSFRVLGAEAFFGQGTRLTVV.

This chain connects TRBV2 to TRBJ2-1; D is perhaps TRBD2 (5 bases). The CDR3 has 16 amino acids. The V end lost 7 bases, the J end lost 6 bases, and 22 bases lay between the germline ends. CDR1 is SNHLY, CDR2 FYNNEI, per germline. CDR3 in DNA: TGTGCCAGCAAGGAAATCGGGAAGCCCCAGGCCAATGAGCAGTTCTTC. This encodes CASKEIGKPQANEQFF.

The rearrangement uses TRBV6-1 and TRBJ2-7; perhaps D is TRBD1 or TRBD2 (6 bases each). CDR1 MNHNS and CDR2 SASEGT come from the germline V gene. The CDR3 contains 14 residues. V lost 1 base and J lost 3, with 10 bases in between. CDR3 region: CASSEGGGGYEQYF. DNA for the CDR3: TGTGCCAGCAGTGAAGGAGGAGGGGGCTACGAGCAGTACTTC.

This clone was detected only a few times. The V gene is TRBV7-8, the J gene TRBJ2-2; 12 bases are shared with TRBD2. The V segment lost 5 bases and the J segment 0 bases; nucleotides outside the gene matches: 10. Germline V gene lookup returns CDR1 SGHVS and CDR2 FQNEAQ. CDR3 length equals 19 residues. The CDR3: CASSLFSTSGGTNTGELFF. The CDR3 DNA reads TGTGCCAGCAGCCTCTTCTCAACTAGCGGGGGGACGAACACCGGGGAGCTGTTTTTT. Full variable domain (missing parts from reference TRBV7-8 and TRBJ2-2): GAGVSQSPRYKVAKRGQDVALRCDPISGHVSLFWYQQALGQGPEFLTYFQNEAQLDKSGLPSDRFFAERPEGSVSTLKIQRTQQEDSAVYLCASSLFSTSGGTNTGELFFGEGSRLTVL.

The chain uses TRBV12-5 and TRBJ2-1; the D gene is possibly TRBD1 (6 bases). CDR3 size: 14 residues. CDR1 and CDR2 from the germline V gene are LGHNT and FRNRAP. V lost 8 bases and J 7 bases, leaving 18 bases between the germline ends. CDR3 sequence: CASRQQGERNEQFF. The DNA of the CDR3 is TGTGCTAGTAGACAACAGGGAGAGAGGAATGAGCAGTTCTTC. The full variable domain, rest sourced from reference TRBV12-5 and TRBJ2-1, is DARVTQTPRHKVTEMGQEVTMRCQPILGHNTVFWYRQTMMQGLELLAYFRNRAPLDDSGMPKDRFSAEMPDATLATLKIQPSEPRDSAVYFCASRQQGERNEQFFGPGTRLTVL.

CDR3 region: CASSVPGRFYEQYF. The CDR3 bases are TGTGCCAGCAGTGTACCTGGACGGTTCTACGAGCAGTACTTC. V is TRBV27 and J is TRBJ2-5, with D uncertain. Judging by the DNA end, TRBJ2-7 fits better; the J call may be wrong. This CDR3 has 14 residues. Per the germline V gene, CDR1 is MNHEY and CDR2 is SMNVEV (reference sequence).